A single sample is the source of the 28 T cell receptor beta chains below, sequenced in a study of T cells in Graves' hyperthyroidism and ophthalmopathy. Amplification of TCR beta CDR3 regions used RNA as the template. The HTBI primer set drove a first-round RT-PCR of the TCR CDR3. Each CDR3 protein gets one entry after TCRdb re-called the multiplex PCR reads with MiXCR. The sample consists of over 650,000 distinct CDR3 sequences, 16% of them appearing once. The sequenced sample consisted of blood. Source of these receptors: a man younger than 30 with Graves' hyperthyroidism.

Ten or more counts support this clonotype. CDR3 loop: CASQGRDTEAFF. The CDR3 nucleotides are TGTGCCAGCCAAGGGAGGGACACTGAAGCTTTCTTT. This chain uses TRBV28 with TRBJ1-1; D is ambiguous. This CDR3 spans 12 amino acids. Germline CDR1 reads MDHEN; CDR2 reads SYDVKM. Trimming stripped 8 bases from V and 3 bases from J, with 10 bases between. The entire variable domain, with the rest obtained from reference TRBV28 and TRBJ1-1, is as follows: DVKVTQSSRYLVKRTGEKVFLECVQDMDHENMFWYRQDPGLGLRLIYFSYDVKMKEKGDIPEGYSVSREKKERFSLILESASTNQTSMYLCASQGRDTEAFFGQGTRLTVV.

This clonotype has at least ten counts. The chain couples TRBV3-1 to TRBJ2-5; maybe TRBD1 (6 bases). The CDR3 consists of 14 residues. With 6 bases removed from V and 4 bases from J, the gap between germline ends came to 15 bases. From germline, CDR1 is LGHDT and CDR2 YNNKEL (reference sequence). The CDR3 DNA sequence: TGTGCCAGCAGTCCCAAAGGACAGTCAGAGACCCAGTACTTC. Translation gives CASSPKGQSETQYF.

There are many counts of this clonotype. CDR3 DNA sequence: TGTGCCAGCAGCAGACTAGCGCAGACTAACACCGGGGAGCTGTTTTTT. Its protein product is CASSRLAQTNTGELFF. V is TRBV6-2 or TRBV6-3 and J is TRBJ2-2, with TRBD2 matching over 8 bases. There are 16 residues in the CDR3. Germline V lookup: CDR1 MNHEY, CDR2 SVGEGT. After removal of 6 bases from V and 2 bases from J, the junction contained 8 bases not matched to a gene.

This clonotype was observed a handful of times. The chain couples TRBV28 to TRBJ1-6; possibly TRBD1 for D (5 bases). The length of the CDR3 is 15 residues. Germline loops: CDR1 MDHEN, CDR2 SYDVKM. Trimming pared 5 bases from V and 9 bases from J, leaving 17 bases between. The chain's CDR3 is CASSTLDGRGSPLHF. In DNA, the CDR3 is TGTGCCAGCAGTACCCTGGACGGTAGGGGTTCACCCCTCCACTTT.

In this sample, this clonotype turned up many times. The V call is TRBV12-3 or TRBV12-4, the J call TRBJ2-7; 7 bases align to TRBD1. The CDR3 extends over 16 amino acids. V lost 5 bases, J lost 3 bases, and 13 bases stayed unmatched. CDR3 protein: CASSPNTGVAYYEQYF. The CDR3 region has the DNA TGTGCCAGCAGTCCTAATACAGGGGTAGCCTACTACGAGCAGTACTTC.

This clonotype was counted many times. The chain combines TRBV10-2 with TRBJ2-7; weak D call: TRBD1 (5 bases). This CDR3 has 13 residues. V was shortened by 0 bases and J by 6 bases, with 9 bases between the two germline ends. The germline gives CDR1 WSHSY, CDR2 SAAADI. In nucleotides, the CDR3 is TGCGCCAGCAGTGAGTCAGGGGTGGGCGAGCAGTACTTC. It yields the protein CASSESGVGEQYF.

This clonotype occurred many times. The V gene is TRBV30, the J gene TRBJ1-2; perhaps TRBD1 as D (6 bases). Germline CDR1 is GTSNPN and CDR2 is SVGIG (reference sequence). The germline V and J ends were trimmed by 0 bases and 0 bases, with 14 bases remaining between them. The CDR3 contains 16 residues. This chain's CDR3 is CAWSVKGTPSNYGYTF. CDR3 sequence (DNA): TGTGCCTGGAGTGTAAAGGGGACACCTTCTAACTATGGCTACACCTTC.

Ten or more counts support this clonotype. The rearrangement uses TRBV11-2 and TRBJ2-3; 8 positions match TRBD2. The germline V gene has CDR1 SGHAT and CDR2 FQNNGV. With 0 bases clipped from V and 7 bases from J, the junction kept 15 bases outside the gene matches. This CDR3 region has 18 residues. CDR3 coding DNA: TGTGCCAGCAGCTTAGATCTTGCAGCGGGAGAGCATCGAAATACGCAGTATTTT. Encoded protein: CASSLDLAAGEHRNTQYF.

This clonotype has a count of ten or more. The J gene is TRBJ2-7, the V gene TRBV28; no definite D call. The length of the CDR3 is 14 residues. Germline assignment: CDR1 MDHEN and CDR2 SYDVKM. V lost 3 bases, J lost 5 bases, and 14 bases lay in between. The CDR3 DNA sequence: TGTGCCAGCAGTTTGAGAGACGTTTATCACGAGCAGTACTTC. It translates to CASSLRDVYHEQYF. Drawing the rest from reference TRBV28 and TRBJ2-7, the complete variable domain is DVKVTQSSRYLVKRTGEKVFLECVQDMDHENMFWYRQDPGLGLRLIYFSYDVKMKEKGDIPEGYSVSREKKERFSLILESASTNQTSMYLCASSLRDVYHEQYFGPGTRLTVT.

In this sample, this clonotype turned up once. The chain couples TRBV27 to TRBJ1-5; maybe TRBD1 (5 bases). The CDR3 consists of 15 residues. Trimming took off 3 bases at V and 4 bases at J, with 13 bases between the two ends. The V gene's germline CDR1 is MNHEY and CDR2 SMNVEV (reference sequence). The CDR3 nucleotides read TGTGCCAGCAGTTTGGTATTTGCAGGGAATCAGCCCCAGCATTTT. Its protein is CASSLVFAGNQPQHF.

This clonotype occurred a few times. This rearrangement joins TRBV2 to TRBJ2-7; tentatively, D is TRBD2 (6 bases). Germline V gene sequence: CDR1 SNHLY, CDR2 FYNNEI. Between the trimmed V and J ends, which lost 3 bases and 5 bases, there was a span of 11 bases. The CDR3 is 13 amino acids. The CDR3 loop reads CASSETSTDEQYF. The CDR3 bases are TGTGCCAGCAGTGAGACTAGTACCGACGAGCAGTACTTC.

This clonotype appeared many times. The J gene is TRBJ2-7, the V gene TRBV3-1, with a tentative D call TRBD2 (6 bases). V was clipped by 4 bases and J by 0 bases, with 13 bases between them. Germline CDR1 reads LGHDT; CDR2 reads YNNKEL (reference sequence). The CDR3 sequence is 15 residues long. CDR3 sequence (DNA): TGTGCCAGCAGCCCCCCGGGACTTCCCTCCTACGAGCAGTACTTC. Its translation is CASSPPGLPSYEQYF.

The J gene is TRBJ2-7, the V gene TRBV20-1; D may be TRBD1 (5 bases). CDR1 and CDR2 from the germline V gene are DFQATT and SNEGSKA (reference sequence). This CDR3 has 14 amino acids. V lost 0 bases and J 3 bases, leaving 12 bases between the germline ends. The CDR3 region is CSARDEGESYEQYF. Here the CDR3 DNA reads TGCAGTGCTAGAGATGAAGGGGAAAGCTACGAGCAGTACTTC.

This clonotype was observed a few times. The V gene is TRBV24-1, the J gene TRBJ1-1; the D gene is possibly TRBD1 (5 bases). The CDR3 runs 19 residues. The ends were cut back, 3 bases at V and 1 base at J, with 23 bases in the middle. From germline, CDR1 is KGHDR and CDR2 SFDVKD. CDR3 region: CATSDGGRSLGKRNTEAFF. The CDR3 coding sequence is TGTGCCACCAGTGATGGGGGACGGTCCCTAGGGAAAAGGAACACTGAAGCTTTCTTT.

This clonotype was seen many times. This chain links TRBV20-1 with TRBJ2-2; no reliable D call. This CDR3 has 12 amino acids. The germline CDR1 and CDR2 sequences are DFQATT and SNEGSKA (reference sequence). V was clipped by 0 bases and J by 13 bases, with 12 bases between them. The CDR3 reads CSARDLWDRLFF. CDR3 DNA: TGCAGTGCTAGAGATCTGTGGGATAGGCTGTTTTTT.

There are many counts of this clonotype. The chain joins TRBV12-3 or TRBV12-4 to TRBJ2-4, with 7 bases matching TRBD2. This CDR3 is built from 17 residues. V shed 7 bases and J 3 bases; nucleotides not matched to a gene: 15. CDR3 sequence reads: CASTDLGLADFKNIQYF. Written as DNA, the CDR3 is TGTGCCAGCACAGACCTGGGCCTAGCGGATTTCAAAAACATTCAGTACTTC.

The CDR3 nucleotides read TGTGCCAGTAGTATCGCAGGGGGCGGCGAGCAGTACTTC. It encodes CASSIAGGGEQYF. V usage is TRBV19 and J usage is TRBJ2-7, with 8 bases identical to TRBD1. V shed 3 bases and J 6 bases; nucleotides not matched to a gene: 4. In germline, CDR1 is LNHDA, CDR2 SQIVND (reference sequence). The CDR3 runs 13 residues. Drawing the rest from reference TRBV19 and TRBJ2-7, the complete variable domain is DGGITQSPKYLFRKEGQNVTLSCEQNLNHDAMYWYRQDPGQGLRLIYYSQIVNDFQKGDIAEGYSVSREKKESFPLTVTSAQKNPTAFYLCASSIAGGGEQYFGPGTRLTVT.

This clonotype was recorded only once. The chain combines TRBV7-2 with TRBJ2-7; no clear D. This CDR3 has 16 residues. The V end lost 1 base, the J end lost 6 bases, and 19 bases lay between the germline ends. The germline V gene has CDR1 SGHTA and CDR2 FQGNSA. The CDR3 loop reads CASSLVALVGFSEQYF. CDR3 nucleotides: TGTGCCAGCAGCTTAGTGGCCCTAGTGGGATTTAGCGAGCAGTACTTC.

The chain employs TRBV7-2 and TRBJ2-6; maybe TRBD2 (7 bases). CDR3 length: 14 residues. Trimming took 5 bases from V and 11 from J, leaving 16 bases between them. Germline values: CDR1 SGHTA, CDR2 FQGNSA. The CDR3 DNA follows: TGTGCCAGCAGCCTAGGGGGGGGGCTACACGTCCTGACTTTC. Its protein is CASSLGGGLHVLTF.

The chain carries TRBV12-3 or TRBV12-4 and TRBJ1-3; D unresolved. Trimming took off 3 bases at V and 0 bases at J, with 9 bases between the two ends. The CDR3 spans 15 residues. The CDR3 here is CASSFTSFSGNTIYF. The CDR3, as DNA: TGTGCCAGCAGTTTCACTTCCTTCTCTGGAAACACCATATATTTT.

This clonotype showed up many times. The chain uses TRBV2 and TRBJ1-5; D unresolved. Per the germline V gene, CDR1 is SNHLY and CDR2 is FYNNEI. Trimming removed 6 bases at V and 1 base at J, with 7 bases between. The CDR3 extends over 13 amino acids. DNA for the CDR3: TGTGCCAGCAGAGGCACCAGCAATCAGCCCCAGCATTTT. Translated: CASRGTSNQPQHF.

This clonotype came up many times. J is TRBJ2-7 and V is TRBV28; D gene uncertain. Deletions cut 4 bases from V and 0 bases from J, with 13 bases between. The germline gives CDR1 MDHEN, CDR2 SYDVKM. The CDR3 totals 15 residues. The CDR3 region has the DNA TGTGCCAGCAGTTCAATCGGCCAAAGCTCCTACGAGCAGTACTTC. Translated, it gives CASSSIGQSSYEQYF.

This clonotype was picked up many times. The genes are TRBV18 and TRBJ2-3; possibly TRBD1 for D (5 bases). The CDR3 covers 16 residues. The germline V gene encodes CDR1 KGHSH and CDR2 LQKENI. V shed 1 base and J shed 2 bases, with 13 bases lying between them. CDR3: CASSPLMAGITDTQYF. CDR3 sequence (DNA): TGTGCCAGCTCACCACTTATGGCAGGGATCACAGATACGCAGTATTTT. Looking up the rest from reference TRBV18 and TRBJ2-3 gives the full variable domain: NAGVMQNPRHLVRRRGQEARLRCSPMKGHSHVYWYRQLPEEGLKFMVYLQKENIIDESGMPKERFSAEFPKEGPSILRIQQVVRGDSAAYFCASSPLMAGITDTQYFGPGTRLTVL.

At least ten counts were recorded for this clonotype. The chain joins TRBV20-1 to TRBJ2-7, with TRBD1 as a possible D gene (7 bases). The V gene lost 5 bases and the J gene lost 2 bases, with 13 bases spanning the gap. CDR1 is DFQATT and CDR2 is SNEGSKA in the germline V gene (reference sequence). This CDR3 comprises 13 residues. Here the CDR3 DNA reads TGCAGTGCTGGCGGGACAGATACCTACGAGCAGTACTTC. This translates into CSAGGTDTYEQYF.

In this sample, this clonotype turned up a few times. This chain joins TRBV19 and TRBJ1-1; 7 nucleotides line up with TRBD1. The CDR3 spans 16 residues. J was trimmed by 1 base and V by 3 bases; bases with no gene match: 8. Germline CDR1 LNHDA, CDR2 SQIVND (reference sequence). The CDR3 spells CASSIIGTAGNTEAFF. DNA for the CDR3: TGTGCCAGTAGTATCATCGGGACAGCTGGGAACACTGAAGCTTTCTTT.

This clonotype has only a few counts. V and J are TRBV28 and TRBJ2-1; no clear D. CDR1 and CDR2 from the germline V gene are MDHEN and SYDVKM. V lost 6 bases to trimming and J lost 9 bases, with 15 bases between them. This CDR3 comprises 13 residues. CDR3 sequence (DNA): TGTGCCAGCAGACTTCGCCCAGAGTTTGAGCAGTTCTTC. It specifies CASRLRPEFEQFF.

V usage is TRBV3-1 and J usage is TRBJ1-1; no definite D call. V was cut by 0 bases and J by 1 base, with 12 bases left in between. Germline CDR1 LGHDT, CDR2 YNNKEL (reference sequence). The length of the CDR3 is 16 residues. The DNA for the CDR3 is TGTGCCAGCAGCCAAGACACGGATCGAGGGAACACTGAAGCTTTCTTT. It encodes CASSQDTDRGNTEAFF.

This clonotype showed up just a few times. V gene TRBV7-2 combines with J gene TRBJ2-5; D is perhaps TRBD1 (5 bases). Trimming removed 4 bases at V and 2 bases at J, with 11 bases between. The length of the CDR3 is 14 residues. CDR1 and CDR2 from the germline V gene are SGHTA and FQGNSA. This chain's CDR3 is CASSSWGTQETQYF. The DNA for the CDR3 is TGTGCCAGCAGCTCTTGGGGCACTCAAGAGACCCAGTACTTC.